Sequencing of this TCR beta chain was carried out in a study of blood T cell repertoires in COVID-19. This CDR3 has 13 amino acids. CDR1 and CDR2 from the germline V gene are SGHRS and YFSETQ. Trimming left V 3 bases short and J 5 bases short, with 11 bases between. Authors' methods: Reference gene primer amplification in the assay estimated nucleated cell counts. Only in-frame clones appear in the TCRdb table, and some are missing; sequencing was by immunoSEQ multiplex PCR. Clone size and the V and J calls come from that table; the DNA yielded D and trimming. The top ten hold roughly 1.2% of the sample, which has 380,000 or so clones, roughly 90% seen once.

This TCR was sampled from a man aged 35-49 years with acute or convalescent COVID-19. The chain employs TRBV5-1 and TRBJ1-1, with a tentative D call TRBD1 (5 bases). Input material: peripheral blood. The CDR3 loop reads CASSYSRATEAFF. The CDR3 DNA follows: TGCGCCAGCAGCTACAGCAGGGCGACTGAAGCTTTCTTT.